This T cell receptor (beta chain) is drawn from a study of cytotoxic CD8 clonotypes in ibrutinib-treated CLL. Findings and limits, study-wide: Age-matched healthy donor levels were exceeded by baseline clonality, which tracked circulating CD8+ T-cell counts.

On this clone: Its antigen is still unknown.

After removal of 5 bases from V and 5 bases from J, the junction contained 7 bases not matched to a gene. CDR3 length: 14 amino acids. Germline V CDR1 and CDR2: SEHNR, FQNEAQ (reference sequence). Using immunoSEQ multiplex PCR, the repertoire was profiled, and TCRdb retains in-frame clones only, with some absent. Here the sample spans fewer than 35,000 clones, approximately 85% being singletons. The sequencing here drew on PBMCs, taken after 24 months of ibrutinib treatment. The chain couples TRBV7-9 to TRBJ2-5, with TRBD1 identical over 8 bases. The TCR comes from a human donor with chronic lymphocytic leukemia. The CDR3 DNA reads TGTGCCAGCAGCACCCGACAGGGGACGGAGACCCAGTACTTC. Its protein product is CASSTRQGTETQYF.